The entry below gives a single TCR beta chain sequence along with its context. The PCR ran on 60 Vbeta and 13 Jbeta primers. Libraries were prepared by immunoSEQ multiplex PCR; TCRdb keeps only in-frame clonotypes and omits some of them. The table shows more than 95,000 clones, with over 70% occurring only once. This record comes from a study of cytomegalovirus exposure and HLA in healthy donors. This CDR3 contains 14 residues. Per germline, CDR1 SGHRS and CDR2 YFSETQ. With 4 bases removed from V and 4 bases from J, the gap between germline ends came to 12 bases. Nominally healthy donors were sampled, though unrecorded immune exposures were likely.

The TCR originated in a woman aged 45-65 years in good health and CMV-seronegative. V usage is TRBV5-1 and J usage is TRBJ1-5; a possible D gene is TRBD1 (6 bases). Sequences were obtained from PBMCs. The CDR3 sequence: CASSTGQGNQPQHF. CDR3 sequence (DNA): TGCGCCAGCAGCACGGGCCAGGGGAATCAGCCCCAGCATTTT.